The 6 T cell receptor beta chains below were found in one sample sequenced in a study of T cell responses to AZD1222 COVID-19 vaccine. Produced via immunoSEQ multiplex PCR; TCRdb's table is partial and in-frame only. The sample has tens of thousands of clones, more than 75% seen once. The material was peripheral blood, obtained on day 0 of AZD1222 vaccination. These receptors all come from an adult in good health.

The chain recombines TRBV7-8 with TRBJ2-7, with D perhaps matching TRBD1 or TRBD2 (6 bases each). The CDR3 is 15 residues long. Germline CDR1 is SGHVS and CDR2 is FQNEAQ. V was clipped by 1 base and J by 2 bases, with 12 bases between them. CDR3 in amino acids: CASSLVRGAPYEQYF. Here the CDR3 DNA reads TGTGCCAGCAGCTTAGTAAGGGGGGCTCCCTACGAGCAGTACTTC.

This chain uses TRBV10-1 with TRBJ2-4, with unresolved D. Germline CDR1 reads WNHNN; CDR2 reads SYGVQD (reference sequence). This CDR3 spans 13 amino acids. V lost 4 bases and J lost 9, with 13 bases in between. DNA for the CDR3: TGCGCCAGCAGTGGGGAACGCCGCGGCATTCAGTACTTC. As protein: CASSGERRGIQYF.

To note about this clone: Within the sample, other DNA sequences also encode this same CDR3. J is TRBJ1-2 and V is TRBV18; tentative D call: TRBD1 (5 bases). CDR3 length: 13 amino acids. The germline V gene encodes CDR1 KGHSH and CDR2 LQKENI. V was cut by 2 bases and J by 1 base, with 5 bases left in between. The DNA for the CDR3 is TGTGCCAGCTCACCAGACAGTAACTATGGCTACACCTTC. The encoded protein is CASSPDSNYGYTF.

This clone was observed at least ten times. V usage is TRBV2 and J usage is TRBJ2-5; TRBD1 matches at 9 bases. The V segment lost 5 bases and the J segment 14 bases; nucleotides outside the gene matches: 15. Germline V gene lookup returns CDR1 SNHLY and CDR2 FYNNEI. The CDR3 consists of 14 residues. The CDR3 DNA follows: TGTGCCAGCAGTCCCCAATCCGGGACAGGGATTGAATACTTC. The encoded protein is CASSPQSGTGIEYF.

Comments on this clone: Different DNA sequences within this sample yield the same CDR3. The chain combines TRBV4-2 with TRBJ1-2; 7 nucleotides match TRBD1. CDR1 and CDR2 from the germline V gene are LGHNA and YNFKEQ. This CDR3 contains 15 residues. Germline trimming cut 0 bases from V and 5 bases from J; bases unmatched to any gene: 6. The CDR3 is CASSQDRGQIYGYTF. In DNA, the CDR3 is TGTGCCAGCAGCCAAGATAGGGGACAGATATATGGCTACACCTTC.

The CDR3 loop reads CASSPDGAGTEAFF. In DNA form, the CDR3 reads TGTGCCAGCTCACCCGACGGAGCGGGCACTGAAGCTTTCTTT. This sequence joins TRBV18 and TRBJ1-1; D is ambiguous. Trimming cost V 3 bases and J 4 bases, with 12 bases left between them. The germline CDR1 and CDR2 sequences are KGHSH and LQKENI. CDR3 length: 14 amino acids.